Each of the 2 T cell receptor beta chains below was sequenced from the same sample in a study of blood T cell repertoires in COVID-19. Using immunoSEQ multiplex PCR, the repertoire was profiled, and TCRdb retains in-frame clones only, with some absent. Among 200,000 to 250,000 clones listed, around 82% were seen once. Source material: peripheral blood. These receptors were taken from an older woman with acute or convalescent COVID-19.

This clone was observed once. The chain recombines TRBV5-1 with TRBJ2-7, with D tentatively TRBD1 (6 bases). V was cut by 6 bases and J by 1 base, with 11 bases left in between. The CDR3 covers 13 residues. Germline CDR1 SGHRS, CDR2 YFSETQ. CDR3 sequence reads: CASKPDRSYEQYF. The CDR3 bases are TGCGCCAGCAAACCAGACAGGTCCTACGAGCAGTACTTC.

This chain connects TRBV24-1 to TRBJ2-2, with 13 bases matching TRBD2. The CDR3 sequence is 16 residues long. CDR1 and CDR2 from the germline V gene are KGHDR and SFDVKD. With V trimmed by 4 bases and J by 7 bases, 5 bases remained unmatched. DNA for the CDR3: TGTGCCACCAGTGACTCGGGACTAGCGGGAAACGGGGAGCTGTTTTTT. As protein: CATSDSGLAGNGELFF.